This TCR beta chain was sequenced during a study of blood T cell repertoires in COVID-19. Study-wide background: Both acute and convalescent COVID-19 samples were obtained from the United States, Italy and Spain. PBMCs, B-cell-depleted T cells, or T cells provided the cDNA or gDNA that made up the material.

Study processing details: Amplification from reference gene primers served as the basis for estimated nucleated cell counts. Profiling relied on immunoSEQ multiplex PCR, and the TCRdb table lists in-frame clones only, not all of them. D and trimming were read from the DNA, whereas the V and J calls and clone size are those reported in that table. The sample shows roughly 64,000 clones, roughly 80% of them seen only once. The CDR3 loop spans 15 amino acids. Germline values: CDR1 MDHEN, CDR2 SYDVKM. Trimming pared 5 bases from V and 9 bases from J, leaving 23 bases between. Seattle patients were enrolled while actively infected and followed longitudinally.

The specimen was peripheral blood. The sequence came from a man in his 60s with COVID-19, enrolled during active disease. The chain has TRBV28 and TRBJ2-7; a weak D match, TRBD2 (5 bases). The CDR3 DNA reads TGTGCCAGCAGTGCCTCGTTTACGGGAAGCGTGCGGCAGTACTTC. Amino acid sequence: CASSASFTGSVRQYF.